This TCR beta chain is drawn from a study of shared T cell receptors in the human thymus. Sequencing was performed with immunoSEQ multiplex PCR; in TCRdb, only in-frame clones are kept and a portion is missing. This table has about 730,000 clones, 75% to 90% appearing once. The CDR3 is 15 residues long. V was shortened by 4 bases and J by 2 bases, with 14 bases between the two germline ends. Looked up from germline, CDR1 is LGHNA and CDR2 is YSLEER. The same sample was also studied in work on human thymus T cells. This second report adds: The thymus tissue came from resections taken during corrective heart surgery.

The chain uses TRBV4-3 and TRBJ1-1, with D unresolved. This TCR derives from a girl under three years old with a congenital heart defect. Sequences were obtained from thymocytes. CDR3 in amino acids: CASSPKRRSNTEAFF. The CDR3 DNA sequence: TGCGCCAGCAGCCCAAAGCGTCGGTCAAACACTGAAGCTTTCTTT.